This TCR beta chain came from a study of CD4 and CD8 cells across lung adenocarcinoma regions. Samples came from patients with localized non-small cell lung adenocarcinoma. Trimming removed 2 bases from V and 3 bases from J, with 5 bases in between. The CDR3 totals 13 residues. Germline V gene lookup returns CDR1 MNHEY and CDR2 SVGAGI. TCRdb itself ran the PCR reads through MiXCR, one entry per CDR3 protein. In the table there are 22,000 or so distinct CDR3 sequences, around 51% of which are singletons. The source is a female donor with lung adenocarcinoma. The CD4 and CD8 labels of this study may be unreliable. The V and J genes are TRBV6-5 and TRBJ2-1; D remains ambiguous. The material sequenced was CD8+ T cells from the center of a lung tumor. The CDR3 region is CASSYGRYNEQFF. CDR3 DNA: TGTGCCAGCAGTTACGGACGCTACAATGAGCAGTTCTTC.